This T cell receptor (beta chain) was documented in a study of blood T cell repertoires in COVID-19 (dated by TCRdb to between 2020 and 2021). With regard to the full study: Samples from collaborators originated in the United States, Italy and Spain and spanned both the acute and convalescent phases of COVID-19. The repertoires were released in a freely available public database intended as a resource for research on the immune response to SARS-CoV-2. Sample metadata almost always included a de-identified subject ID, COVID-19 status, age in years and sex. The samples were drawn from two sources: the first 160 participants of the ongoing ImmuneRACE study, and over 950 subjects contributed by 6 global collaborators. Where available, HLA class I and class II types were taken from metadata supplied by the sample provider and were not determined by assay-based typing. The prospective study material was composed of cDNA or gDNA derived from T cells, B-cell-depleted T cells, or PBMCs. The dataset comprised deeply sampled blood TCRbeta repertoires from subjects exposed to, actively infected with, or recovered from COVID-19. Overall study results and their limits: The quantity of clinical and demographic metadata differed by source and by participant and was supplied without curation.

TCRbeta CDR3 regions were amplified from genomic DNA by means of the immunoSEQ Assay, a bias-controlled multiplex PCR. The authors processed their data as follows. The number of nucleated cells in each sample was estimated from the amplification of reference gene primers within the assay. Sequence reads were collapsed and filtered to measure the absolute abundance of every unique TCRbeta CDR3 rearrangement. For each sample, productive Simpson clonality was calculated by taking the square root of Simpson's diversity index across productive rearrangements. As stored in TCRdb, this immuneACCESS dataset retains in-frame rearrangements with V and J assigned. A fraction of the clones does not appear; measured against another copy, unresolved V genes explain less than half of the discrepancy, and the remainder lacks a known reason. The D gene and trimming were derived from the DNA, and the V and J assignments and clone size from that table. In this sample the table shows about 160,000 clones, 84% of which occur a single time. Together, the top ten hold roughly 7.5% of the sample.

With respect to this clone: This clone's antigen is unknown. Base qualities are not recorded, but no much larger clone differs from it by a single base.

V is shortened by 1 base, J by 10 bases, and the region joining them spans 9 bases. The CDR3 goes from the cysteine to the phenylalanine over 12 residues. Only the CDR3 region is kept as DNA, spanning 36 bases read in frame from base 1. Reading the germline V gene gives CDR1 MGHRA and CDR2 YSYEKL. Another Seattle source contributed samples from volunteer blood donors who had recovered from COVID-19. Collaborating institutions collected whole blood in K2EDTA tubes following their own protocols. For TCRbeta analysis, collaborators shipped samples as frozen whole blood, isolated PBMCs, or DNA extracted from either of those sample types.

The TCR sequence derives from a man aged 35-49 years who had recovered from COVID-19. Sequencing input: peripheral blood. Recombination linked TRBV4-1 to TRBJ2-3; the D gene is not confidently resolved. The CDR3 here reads CASSQGAGSQYF. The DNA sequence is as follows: TGCGCCAGCAGCCAAGGGGCTGGATCGCAGTATTTT.